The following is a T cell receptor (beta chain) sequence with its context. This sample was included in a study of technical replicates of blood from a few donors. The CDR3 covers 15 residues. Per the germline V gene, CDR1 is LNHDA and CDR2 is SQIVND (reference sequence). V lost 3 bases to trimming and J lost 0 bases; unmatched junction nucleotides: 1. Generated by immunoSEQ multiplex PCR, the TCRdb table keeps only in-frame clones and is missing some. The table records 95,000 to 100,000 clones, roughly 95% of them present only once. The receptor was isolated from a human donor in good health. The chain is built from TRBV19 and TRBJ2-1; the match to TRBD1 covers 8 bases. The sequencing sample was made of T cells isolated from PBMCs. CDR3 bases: TGTGCCAGTAGTATCGGACAGGGCTCCTACAATGAGCAGTTCTTC. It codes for CASSIGQGSYNEQFF.